Listed below are T cell receptor beta chains from one sample, sequenced in a study of beta chain features in type 1 diabetes. The table came from immunoSEQ multiplex PCR; TCRdb's copy has only in-frame clones and leaves some out. In the table there are nearly 250,000 clones, approximately 14% of which are singletons. The sequenced material came from naive CD4+ T cells from blood. These receptors were collected from a woman between 35 and 50 years old in good health. CDR3s include the opening cysteine and the closing phenylalanine or tryptophan. The order of the fields is V gene, J gene, CDR3 protein.

V gene: TRBV14; J gene: TRBJ2-7; CDR3 protein: CASSQGTGVKYEQYF
V gene: TRBV11-2; J gene: TRBJ1-5; CDR3 protein: CASSLEGTENQPQHF
V gene: TRBV5-4; J gene: TRBJ2-7; CDR3 protein: CASSLGGLSYEQYF
V gene: TRBV7-2; J gene: TRBJ2-5; CDR3 protein: CASSYQTGEETQYF
V gene: TRBV5-1; J gene: TRBJ2-3; CDR3 protein: CASRDTTSTDTQYF
V gene: TRBV18; J gene: TRBJ1-1; CDR3 protein: CASSPGTSGTEAFF
V gene: TRBV29-1; J gene: TRBJ1-1; CDR3 protein: CSVTSPRARTDTEAFF
V gene: TRBV7-9; J gene: TRBJ1-1; CDR3 protein: CASSLETGNTEAFF
V gene: TRBV15; J gene: TRBJ1-6; CDR3 protein: CATSKASEGAPLHF
V gene: TRBV23-1; J gene: TRBJ1-2; CDR3 protein: CASSRFVTENYGYTF
V gene: TRBV7-9; J gene: TRBJ1-5; CDR3 protein: CASSPWTADQPQHF
V gene: TRBV6-1; J gene: TRBJ2-7; CDR3 protein: CASRDRREQYF
V gene: TRBV7-9; J gene: TRBJ1-1; CDR3 protein: CASSLGSGQGNTEAFF
V gene: TRBV7-9; J gene: TRBJ1-1; CDR3 protein: CASSQGTGDEAFF
V gene: TRBV20-1; J gene: TRBJ1-4; CDR3 protein: CSASREKLFF
V gene: TRBV29-1; J gene: TRBJ1-5; CDR3 protein: CSVGTGLEPQHF
V gene: TRBV7-2; J gene: TRBJ2-1; CDR3 protein: CASRALGAGLRSYNEQFF
V gene: TRBV7-9; J gene: TRBJ1-4; CDR3 protein: CASSLFGTGAEKLFF